Only a few counts were recorded for the clone carrying this TCR beta chain. What it recognizes is unknown. These data belong to a study of identical twins. Whole-study results and caveats: The presence of invariant MAIT and iNKT cells could partly confound analyses of zero-insertion sequences.

Looked up from germline, CDR1 is SGHRS and CDR2 is YFSETQ. CDR3 size: 14 residues. Trimming left V 2 bases short and J 3 bases short, with 10 bases between. TCRdb re-called the 5' RACE reads through MiXCR, storing one row per CDR3 protein. The profile shows about 530,000 distinct CDR3 sequences, around 15% of them singletons. These sequences were also reported in another study, on yellow fever vaccine responses in identical twins.

The TCR was taken from a woman younger than 30 in good health. The sample taken for sequencing was CD4+ T cells sorted from blood. The chain carries TRBV5-1 and TRBJ2-3; D gene unclear. Here the CDR3 reads CASSFSGLTDTQYF. The CDR3 coding sequence is TGCGCCAGCAGCTTTTCAGGTCTGACAGATACGCAGTATTTT.